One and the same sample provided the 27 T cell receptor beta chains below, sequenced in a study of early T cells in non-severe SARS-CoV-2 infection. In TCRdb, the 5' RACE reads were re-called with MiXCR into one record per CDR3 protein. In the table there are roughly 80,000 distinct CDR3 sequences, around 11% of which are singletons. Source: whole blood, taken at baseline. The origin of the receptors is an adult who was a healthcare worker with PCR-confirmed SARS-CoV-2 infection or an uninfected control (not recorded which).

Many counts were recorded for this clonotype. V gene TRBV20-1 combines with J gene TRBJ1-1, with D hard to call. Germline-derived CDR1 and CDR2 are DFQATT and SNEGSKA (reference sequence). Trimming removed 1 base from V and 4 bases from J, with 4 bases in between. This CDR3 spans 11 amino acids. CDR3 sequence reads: CSARGVTEAFF. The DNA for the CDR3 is TGCAGTGCTAGAGGGGTCACTGAAGCTTTCTTT.

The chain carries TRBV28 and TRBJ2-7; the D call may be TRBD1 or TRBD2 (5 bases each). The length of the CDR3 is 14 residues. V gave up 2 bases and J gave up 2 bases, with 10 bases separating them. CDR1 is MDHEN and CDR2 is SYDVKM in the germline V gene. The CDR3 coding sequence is TGTGCCAGCAGTTTAGGGACGTACCCCTACGAGCAGTACTTC. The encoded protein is CASSLGTYPYEQYF.

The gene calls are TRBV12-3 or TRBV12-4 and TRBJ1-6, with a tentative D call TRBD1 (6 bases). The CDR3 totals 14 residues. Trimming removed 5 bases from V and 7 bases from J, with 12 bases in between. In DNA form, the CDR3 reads TGTGCCAGCAGTCCCGACGGACAGAATTCACCCCTCCACTTT. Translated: CASSPDGQNSPLHF.

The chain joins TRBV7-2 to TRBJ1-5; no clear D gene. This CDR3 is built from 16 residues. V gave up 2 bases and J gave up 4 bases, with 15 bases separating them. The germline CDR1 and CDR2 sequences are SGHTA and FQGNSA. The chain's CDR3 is CASSLWSINRNQPQHF. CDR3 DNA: TGTGCCAGCAGCTTATGGAGTATCAACCGGAATCAGCCCCAGCATTTT.

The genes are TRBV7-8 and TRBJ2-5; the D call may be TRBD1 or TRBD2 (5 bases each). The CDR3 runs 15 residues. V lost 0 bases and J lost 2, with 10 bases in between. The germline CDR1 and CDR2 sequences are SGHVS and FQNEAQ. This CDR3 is CASSLAGVIQETQYF. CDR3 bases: TGTGCCAGCAGCTTAGCGGGGGTAATTCAAGAGACCCAGTACTTC.

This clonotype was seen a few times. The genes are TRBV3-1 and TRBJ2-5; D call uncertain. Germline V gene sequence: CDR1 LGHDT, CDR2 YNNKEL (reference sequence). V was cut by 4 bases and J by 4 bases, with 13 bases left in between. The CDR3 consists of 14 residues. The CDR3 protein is CASSPTPRRETQYF. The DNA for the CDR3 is TGTGCCAGCAGCCCGACCCCCCGAAGAGAGACCCAGTACTTC.

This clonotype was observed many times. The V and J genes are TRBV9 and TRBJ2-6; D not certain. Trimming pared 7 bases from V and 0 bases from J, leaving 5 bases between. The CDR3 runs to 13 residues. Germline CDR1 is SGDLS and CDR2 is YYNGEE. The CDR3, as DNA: TGTGCCAGCGAGAGCTCTGGGGCCAACGTCCTGACTTTC. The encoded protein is CASESSGANVLTF.

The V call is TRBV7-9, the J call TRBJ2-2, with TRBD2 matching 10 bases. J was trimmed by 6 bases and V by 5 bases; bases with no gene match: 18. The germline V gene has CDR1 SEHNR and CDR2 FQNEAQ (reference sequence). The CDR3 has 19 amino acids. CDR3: CASSRTHWSGGVAAGELFF. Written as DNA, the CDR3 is TGTGCCAGCAGCCGCACCCACTGGAGCGGGGGGGTAGCCGCCGGGGAGCTGTTTTTT.

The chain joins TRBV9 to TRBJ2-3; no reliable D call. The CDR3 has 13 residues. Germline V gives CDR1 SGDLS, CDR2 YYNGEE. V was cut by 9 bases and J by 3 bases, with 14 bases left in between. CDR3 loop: CATSRMETDTQYF. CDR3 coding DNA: TGTGCCACTTCTAGGATGGAAACAGATACGCAGTATTTT.

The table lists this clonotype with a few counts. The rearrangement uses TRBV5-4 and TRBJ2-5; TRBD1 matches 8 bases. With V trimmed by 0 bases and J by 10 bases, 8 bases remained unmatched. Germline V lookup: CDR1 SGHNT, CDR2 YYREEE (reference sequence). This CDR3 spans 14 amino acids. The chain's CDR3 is CASSLEVLQGGQYF. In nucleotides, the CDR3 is TGTGCCAGCAGCTTGGAGGTCCTACAGGGGGGCCAGTACTTC.

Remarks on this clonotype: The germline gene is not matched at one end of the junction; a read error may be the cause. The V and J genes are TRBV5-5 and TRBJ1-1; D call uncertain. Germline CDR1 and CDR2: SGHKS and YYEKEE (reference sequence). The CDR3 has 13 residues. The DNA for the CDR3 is TGTGTCAGCAGCCGCGCCGAAAACACTGAAGCTTTCTTT. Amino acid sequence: CVSSRAENTEAFF. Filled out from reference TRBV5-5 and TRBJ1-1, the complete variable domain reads DAGVTQSPTHLIKTRGQQVTLRCSPISGHKSVSWYQQVLGQGPQFIFQYYEKEERGRGNFPDRFSARQFPNYSSELNVNALLLGDSALYLCVSSRAENTEAFFGQGTRLTVV.

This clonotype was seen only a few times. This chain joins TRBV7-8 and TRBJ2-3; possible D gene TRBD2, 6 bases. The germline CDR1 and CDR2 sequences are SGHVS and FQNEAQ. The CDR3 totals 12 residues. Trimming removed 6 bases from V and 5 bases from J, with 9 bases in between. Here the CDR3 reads CASSRGGDTQYF. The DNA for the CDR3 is TGTGCCAGCAGTAGGGGAGGAGATACGCAGTATTTT.

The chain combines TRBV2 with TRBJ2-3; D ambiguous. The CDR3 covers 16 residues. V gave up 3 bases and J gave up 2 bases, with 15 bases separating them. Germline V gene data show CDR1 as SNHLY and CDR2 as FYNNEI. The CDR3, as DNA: TGTGCCAGCAGTGATGGCAGGAGAGGTTACACAGATACGCAGTATTTT. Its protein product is CASSDGRRGYTDTQYF.

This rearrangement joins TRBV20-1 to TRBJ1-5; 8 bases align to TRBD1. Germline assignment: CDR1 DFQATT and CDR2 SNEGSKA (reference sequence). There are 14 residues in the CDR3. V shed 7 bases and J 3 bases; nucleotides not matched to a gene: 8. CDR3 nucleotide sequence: TGCAGTGTAGGAAGGACAGGGTCCAATCAGCCCCAGCATTTT. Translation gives CSVGRTGSNQPQHF.

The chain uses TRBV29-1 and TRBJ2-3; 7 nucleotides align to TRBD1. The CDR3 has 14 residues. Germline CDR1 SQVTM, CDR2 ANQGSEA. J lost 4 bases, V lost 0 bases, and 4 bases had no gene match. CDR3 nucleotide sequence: TGCAGCGTTGAAGAGCCTCAGGGGGCAGATACGCAGTATTTT. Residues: CSVEEPQGADTQYF.

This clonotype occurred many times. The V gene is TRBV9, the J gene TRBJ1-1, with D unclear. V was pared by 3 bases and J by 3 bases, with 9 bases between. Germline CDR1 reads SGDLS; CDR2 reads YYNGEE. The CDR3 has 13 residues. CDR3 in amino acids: CASSARYYTEAFF. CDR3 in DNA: TGTGCCAGCAGCGCCAGGTATTACACTGAAGCTTTCTTT.

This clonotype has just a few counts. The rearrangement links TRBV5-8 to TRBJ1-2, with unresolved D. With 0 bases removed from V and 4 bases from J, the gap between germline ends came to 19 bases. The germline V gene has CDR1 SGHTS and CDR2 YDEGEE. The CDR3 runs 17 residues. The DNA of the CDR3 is TGTGCCAGCAGCTTGGAAGTTATGGTCAGAGAACTCTATGGCTACACCTTC. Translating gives CASSLEVMVRELYGYTF.

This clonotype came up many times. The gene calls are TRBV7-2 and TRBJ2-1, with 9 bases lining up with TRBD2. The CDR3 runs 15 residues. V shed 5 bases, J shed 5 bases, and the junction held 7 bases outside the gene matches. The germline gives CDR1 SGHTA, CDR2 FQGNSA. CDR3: CASSAPGLAHNEQFF. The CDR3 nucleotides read TGTGCCAGCAGCGCACCGGGACTAGCCCACAATGAGCAGTTCTTC.

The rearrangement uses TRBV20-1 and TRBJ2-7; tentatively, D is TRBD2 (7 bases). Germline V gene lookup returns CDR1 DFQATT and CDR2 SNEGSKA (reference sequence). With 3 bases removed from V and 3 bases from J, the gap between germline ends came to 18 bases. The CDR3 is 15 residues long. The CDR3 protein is CSARAGASPDYEQYF. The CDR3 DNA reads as TGCAGTGCTAGGGCGGGGGCCTCACCGGACTACGAGCAGTACTTC.

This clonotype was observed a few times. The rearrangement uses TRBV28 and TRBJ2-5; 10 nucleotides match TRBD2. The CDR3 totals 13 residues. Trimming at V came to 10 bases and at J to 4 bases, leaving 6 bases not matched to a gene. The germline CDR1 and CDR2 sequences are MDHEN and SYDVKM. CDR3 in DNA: TGTGCCACCTCTATAGCGGGGGGAGAGACCCAGTACTTC. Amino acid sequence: CATSIAGGETQYF.

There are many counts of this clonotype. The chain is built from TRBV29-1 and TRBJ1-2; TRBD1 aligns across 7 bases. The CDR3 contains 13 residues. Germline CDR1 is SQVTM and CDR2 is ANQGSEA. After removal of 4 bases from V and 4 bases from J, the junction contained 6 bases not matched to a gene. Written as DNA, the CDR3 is TGCAGCGTTGCCCGGGACAGTCTCTATGGCTACACCTTC. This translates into CSVARDSLYGYTF.

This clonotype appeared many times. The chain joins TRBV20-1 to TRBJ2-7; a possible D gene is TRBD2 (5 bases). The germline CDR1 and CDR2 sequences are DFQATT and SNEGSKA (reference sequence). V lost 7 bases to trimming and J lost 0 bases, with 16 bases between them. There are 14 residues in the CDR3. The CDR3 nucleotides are TGCAGTGTTGGGCGGGCCGGAAGCTCCTACGAGCAGTACTTC. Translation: CSVGRAGSSYEQYF.

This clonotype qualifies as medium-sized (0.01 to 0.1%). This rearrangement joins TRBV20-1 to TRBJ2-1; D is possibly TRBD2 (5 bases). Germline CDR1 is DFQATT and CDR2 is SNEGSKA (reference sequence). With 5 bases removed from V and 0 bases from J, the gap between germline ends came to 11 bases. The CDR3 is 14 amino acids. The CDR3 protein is CSALTGSSYNEQFF. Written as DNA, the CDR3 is TGCAGTGCTCTGACGGGGAGCTCCTACAATGAGCAGTTCTTC.

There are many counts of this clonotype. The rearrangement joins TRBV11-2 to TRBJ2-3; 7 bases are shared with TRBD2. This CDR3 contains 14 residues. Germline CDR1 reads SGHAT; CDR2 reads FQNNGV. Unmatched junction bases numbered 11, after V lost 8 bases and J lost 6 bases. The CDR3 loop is CASVIRAGRDTQYF. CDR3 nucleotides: TGTGCCAGCGTAATACGAGCGGGGCGGGATACGCAGTATTTT.

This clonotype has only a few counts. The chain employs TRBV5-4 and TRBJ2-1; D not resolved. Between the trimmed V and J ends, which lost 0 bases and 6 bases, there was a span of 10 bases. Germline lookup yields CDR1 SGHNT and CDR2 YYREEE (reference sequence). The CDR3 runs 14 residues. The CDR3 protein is CASSLAGLGNEQFF. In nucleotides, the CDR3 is TGTGCCAGCAGCTTGGCCGGGCTTGGCAATGAGCAGTTCTTC.

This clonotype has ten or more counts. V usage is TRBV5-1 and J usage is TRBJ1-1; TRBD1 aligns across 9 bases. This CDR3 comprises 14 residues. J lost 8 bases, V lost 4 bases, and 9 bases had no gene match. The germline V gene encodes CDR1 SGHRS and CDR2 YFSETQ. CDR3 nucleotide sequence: TGCGCCAGCAGCGTACCGGGACAGGGCCGGGAAGCTTTCTTT. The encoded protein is CASSVPGQGREAFF.

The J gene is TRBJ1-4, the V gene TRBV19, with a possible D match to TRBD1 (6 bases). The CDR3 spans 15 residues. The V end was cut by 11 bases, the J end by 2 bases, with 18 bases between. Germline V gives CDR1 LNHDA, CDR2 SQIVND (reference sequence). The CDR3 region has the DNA TGTGCCGTCAAGGGGGGTCGTGCGACTAATGAAAAACTGTTTTTT. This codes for CAVKGGRATNEKLFF.